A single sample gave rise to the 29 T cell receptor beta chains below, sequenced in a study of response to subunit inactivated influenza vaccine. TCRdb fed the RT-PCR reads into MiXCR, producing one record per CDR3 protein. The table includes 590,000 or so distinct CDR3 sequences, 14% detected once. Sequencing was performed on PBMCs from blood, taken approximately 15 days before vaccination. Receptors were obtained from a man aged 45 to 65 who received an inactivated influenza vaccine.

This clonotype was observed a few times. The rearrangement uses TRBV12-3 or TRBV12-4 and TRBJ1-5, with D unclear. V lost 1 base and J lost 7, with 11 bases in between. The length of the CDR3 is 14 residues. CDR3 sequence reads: CASSLGVFEQPQHF. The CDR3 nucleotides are TGTGCCAGCAGTTTAGGGGTATTTGAACAGCCCCAGCATTTT.

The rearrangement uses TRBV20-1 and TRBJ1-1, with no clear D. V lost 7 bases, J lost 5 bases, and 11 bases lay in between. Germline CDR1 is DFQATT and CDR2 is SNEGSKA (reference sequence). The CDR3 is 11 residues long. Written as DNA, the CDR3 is TGCAGTGTACTGGGTGGGACTGAAGCTTTCTTT. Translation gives CSVLGGTEAFF.

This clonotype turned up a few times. CDR3 sequence: CASSSRGVRSEKLFF. CDR3 nucleotides: TGTGCCAGCAGTTCGAGAGGGGTTCGGAGTGAAAAACTGTTTTTT. The V gene is TRBV5-6, the J gene TRBJ1-4, with D perhaps TRBD1 (5 bases). This CDR3 region has 15 residues. Trimming took off 5 bases at V and 7 bases at J, with 18 bases between the two ends. Germline CDR1 SGHDT, CDR2 YYEEEE.

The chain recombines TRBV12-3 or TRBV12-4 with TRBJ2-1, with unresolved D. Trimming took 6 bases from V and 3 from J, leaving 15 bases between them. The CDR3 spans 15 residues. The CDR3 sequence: CASRPASAFYNEQFF. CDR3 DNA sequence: TGTGCCAGCAGGCCCGCCTCCGCGTTCTACAATGAGCAGTTCTTC.

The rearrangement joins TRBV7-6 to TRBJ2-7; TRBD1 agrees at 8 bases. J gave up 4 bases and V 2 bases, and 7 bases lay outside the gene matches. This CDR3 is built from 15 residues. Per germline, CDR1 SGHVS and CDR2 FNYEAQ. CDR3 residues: CASSLKAGGRYEQYF. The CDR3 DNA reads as TGTGCCAGCAGCTTAAAGGCAGGGGGCAGGTACGAGCAGTACTTC.

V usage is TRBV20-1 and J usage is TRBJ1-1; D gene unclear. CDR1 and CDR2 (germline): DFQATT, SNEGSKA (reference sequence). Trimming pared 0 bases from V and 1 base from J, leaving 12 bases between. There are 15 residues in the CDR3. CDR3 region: CSARDPTATNTEAFF. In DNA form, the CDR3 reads TGCAGTGCTAGAGATCCGACGGCCACGAACACTGAAGCTTTCTTT.

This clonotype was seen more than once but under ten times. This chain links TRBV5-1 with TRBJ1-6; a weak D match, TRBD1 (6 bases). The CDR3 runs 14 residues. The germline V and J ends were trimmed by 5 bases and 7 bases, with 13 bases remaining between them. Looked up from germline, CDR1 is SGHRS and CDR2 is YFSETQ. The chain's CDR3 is CASSVGQSNSPLHF. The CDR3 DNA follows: TGCGCCAGCAGTGTCGGACAGTCGAATTCACCCCTCCACTTT.

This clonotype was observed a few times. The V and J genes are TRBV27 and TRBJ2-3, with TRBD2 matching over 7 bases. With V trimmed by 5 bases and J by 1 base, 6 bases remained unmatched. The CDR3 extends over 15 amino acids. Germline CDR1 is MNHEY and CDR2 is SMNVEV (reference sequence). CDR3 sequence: CASSRTRFGTDTQYF. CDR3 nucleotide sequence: TGTGCCAGCAGTAGGACTAGGTTTGGCACAGATACGCAGTATTTT.

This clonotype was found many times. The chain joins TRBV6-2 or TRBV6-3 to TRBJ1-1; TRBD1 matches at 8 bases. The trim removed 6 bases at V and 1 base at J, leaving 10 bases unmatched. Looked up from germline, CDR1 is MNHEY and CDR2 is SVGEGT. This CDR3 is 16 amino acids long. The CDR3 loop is CASRSRQGRKNTEAFF. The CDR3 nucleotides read TGTGCCAGCAGGAGTCGACAGGGGCGGAAGAACACTGAAGCTTTCTTT.

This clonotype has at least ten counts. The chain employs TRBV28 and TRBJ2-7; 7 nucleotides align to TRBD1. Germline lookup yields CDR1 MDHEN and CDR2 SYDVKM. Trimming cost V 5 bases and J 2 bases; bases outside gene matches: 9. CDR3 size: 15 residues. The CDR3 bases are TGTGCCAGCAGTCCCCAGGGGGTCCTAACCTACGAGCAGTACTTC. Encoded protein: CASSPQGVLTYEQYF.

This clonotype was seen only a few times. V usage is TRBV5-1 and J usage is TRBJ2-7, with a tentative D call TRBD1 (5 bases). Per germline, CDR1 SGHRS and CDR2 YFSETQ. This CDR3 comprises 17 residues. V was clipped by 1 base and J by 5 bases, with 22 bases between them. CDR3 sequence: CASSLFYDSARVDEQYF. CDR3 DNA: TGCGCCAGCAGCTTGTTTTATGATTCGGCCAGGGTCGACGAGCAGTACTTC.

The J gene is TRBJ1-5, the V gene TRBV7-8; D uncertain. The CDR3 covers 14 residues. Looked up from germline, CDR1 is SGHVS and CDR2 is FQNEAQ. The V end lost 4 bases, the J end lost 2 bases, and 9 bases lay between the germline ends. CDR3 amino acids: CASSSQYGNQPQHF. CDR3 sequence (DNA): TGTGCCAGCAGCTCCCAGTACGGCAATCAGCCCCAGCATTTT.

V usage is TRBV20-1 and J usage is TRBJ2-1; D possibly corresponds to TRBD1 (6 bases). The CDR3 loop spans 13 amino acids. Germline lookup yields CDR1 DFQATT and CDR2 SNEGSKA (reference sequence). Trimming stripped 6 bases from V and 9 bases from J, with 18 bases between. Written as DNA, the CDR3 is TGCAGTGCCCCCAAACAGGGAAGGAGTGAGCAGTTCTTC. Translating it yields CSAPKQGRSEQFF.

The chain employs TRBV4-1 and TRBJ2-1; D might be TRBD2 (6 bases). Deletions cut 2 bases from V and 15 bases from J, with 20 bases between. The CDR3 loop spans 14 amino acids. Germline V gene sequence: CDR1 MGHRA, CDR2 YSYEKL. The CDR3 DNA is TGCGCCAGCAGCCAATCTAGTCGGGAGTCGCGGTCGTTCTTC. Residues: CASSQSSRESRSFF.

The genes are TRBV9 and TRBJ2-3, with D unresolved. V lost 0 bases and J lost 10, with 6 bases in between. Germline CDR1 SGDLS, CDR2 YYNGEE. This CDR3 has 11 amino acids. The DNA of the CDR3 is TGTGCCAGCAGCGTAGGGGGTTCGCAGTATTTT. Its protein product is CASSVGGSQYF.

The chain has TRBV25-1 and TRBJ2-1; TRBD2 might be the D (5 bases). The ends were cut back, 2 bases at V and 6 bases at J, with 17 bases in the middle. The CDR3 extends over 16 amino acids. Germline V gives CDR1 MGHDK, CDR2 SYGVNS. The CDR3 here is CASSEGLGSAANEQFF. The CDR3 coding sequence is TGTGCCAGCAGTGAAGGACTGGGTAGCGCCGCCAATGAGCAGTTCTTC.

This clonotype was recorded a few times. The CDR3 region is CASSPGTSADGELFF. As DNA, the CDR3 is TGTGCCAGCAGCCCCGGGACTAGCGCTGACGGGGAGCTGTTTTTT. This sequence joins TRBV4-2 and TRBJ2-2; TRBD2 agrees at 10 bases. The CDR3 is made up of 15 amino acids. The ends lost 4 bases at V and 7 bases at J; junction bases unmatched: 6. Germline loops: CDR1 LGHNA, CDR2 YNFKEQ.

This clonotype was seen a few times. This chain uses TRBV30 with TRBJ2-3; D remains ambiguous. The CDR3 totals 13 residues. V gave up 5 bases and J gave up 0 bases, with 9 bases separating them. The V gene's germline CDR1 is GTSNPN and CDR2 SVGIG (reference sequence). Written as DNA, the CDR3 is TGTGCCTGGTGGGTTTCTAGCACAGATACGCAGTATTTT. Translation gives CAWWVSSTDTQYF.

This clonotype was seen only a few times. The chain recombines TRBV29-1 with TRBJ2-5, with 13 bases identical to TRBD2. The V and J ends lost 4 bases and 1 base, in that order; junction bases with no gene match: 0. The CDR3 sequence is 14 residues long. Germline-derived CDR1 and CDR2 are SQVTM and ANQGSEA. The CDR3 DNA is TGCAGCGTTGGGACTAGCGGGAGCCAAGAGACCCAGTACTTC. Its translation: CSVGTSGSQETQYF. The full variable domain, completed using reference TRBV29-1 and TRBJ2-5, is SAVISQKPSRDICQRGTSLTIQCQVDSQVTMMFWYRQQPGQSLTLIATANQGSEATYESGFVIDKFPISRPNLTFSTLTVSNMSPEDSSIYLCSVGTSGSQETQYFGPGTRLLVL.

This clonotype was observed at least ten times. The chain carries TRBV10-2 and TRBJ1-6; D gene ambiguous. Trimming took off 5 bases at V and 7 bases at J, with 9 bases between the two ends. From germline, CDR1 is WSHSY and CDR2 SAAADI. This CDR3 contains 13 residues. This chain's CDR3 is CASSPDQNSPLHF. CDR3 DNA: TGCGCCAGCAGTCCGGACCAAAATTCACCCCTCCACTTT.

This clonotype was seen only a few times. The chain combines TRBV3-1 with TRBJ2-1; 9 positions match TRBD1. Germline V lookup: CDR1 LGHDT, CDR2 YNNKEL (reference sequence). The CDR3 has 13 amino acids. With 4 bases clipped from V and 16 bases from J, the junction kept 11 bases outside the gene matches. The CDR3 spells CASSLVADRGLFF. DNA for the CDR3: TGTGCCAGCAGCCTCGTAGCGGACAGGGGTCTATTCTTC.

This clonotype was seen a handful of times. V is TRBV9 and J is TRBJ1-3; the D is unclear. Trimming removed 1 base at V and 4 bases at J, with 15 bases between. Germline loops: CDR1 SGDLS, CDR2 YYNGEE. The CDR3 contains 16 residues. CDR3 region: CASSVPPDLRGNTIYF. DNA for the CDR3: TGTGCCAGCAGCGTACCCCCTGACCTCCGGGGAAACACCATATATTTT.

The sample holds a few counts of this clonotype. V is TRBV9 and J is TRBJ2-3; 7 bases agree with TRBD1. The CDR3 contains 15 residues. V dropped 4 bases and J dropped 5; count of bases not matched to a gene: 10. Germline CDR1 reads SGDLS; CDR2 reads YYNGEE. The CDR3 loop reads CASSTQDRREDTQYF. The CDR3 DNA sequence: TGTGCCAGCAGCACCCAGGACAGGCGAGAAGATACGCAGTATTTT.

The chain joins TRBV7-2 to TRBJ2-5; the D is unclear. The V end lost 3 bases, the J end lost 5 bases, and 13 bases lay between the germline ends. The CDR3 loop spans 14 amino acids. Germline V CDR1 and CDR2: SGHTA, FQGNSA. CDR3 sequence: CASSLDTSGETQYF. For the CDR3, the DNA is TGTGCCAGCAGCTTGGATACGTCCGGGGAGACCCAGTACTTC.

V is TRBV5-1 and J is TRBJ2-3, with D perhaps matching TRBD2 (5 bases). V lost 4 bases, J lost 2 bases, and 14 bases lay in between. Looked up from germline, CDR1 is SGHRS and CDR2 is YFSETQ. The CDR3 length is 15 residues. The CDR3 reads CASSPLSRDTDTQYF. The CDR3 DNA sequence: TGCGCCAGCAGCCCATTATCTCGGGACACAGATACGCAGTATTTT. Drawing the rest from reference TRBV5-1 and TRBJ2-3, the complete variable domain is KAGVTQTPRYLIKTRGQQVTLSCSPISGHRSVSWYQQTPGQGLQFLFEYFSETQRNKGNFPGRFSGRQFSNSRSEMNVSTLELGDSALYLCASSPLSRDTDTQYFGPGTRLTVL.

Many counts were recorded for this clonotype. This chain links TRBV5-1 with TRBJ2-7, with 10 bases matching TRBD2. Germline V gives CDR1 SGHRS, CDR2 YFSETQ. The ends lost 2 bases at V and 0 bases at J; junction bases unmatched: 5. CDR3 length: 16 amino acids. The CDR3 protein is CASSLSSGGISYEQYF. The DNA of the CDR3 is TGCGCCAGCAGCTTATCTAGCGGGGGAATCTCCTACGAGCAGTACTTC. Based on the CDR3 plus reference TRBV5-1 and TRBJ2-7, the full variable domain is KAGVTQTPRYLIKTRGQQVTLSCSPISGHRSVSWYQQTPGQGLQFLFEYFSETQRNKGNFPGRFSGRQFSNSRSEMNVSTLELGDSALYLCASSLSSGGISYEQYFGPGTRLTVT.

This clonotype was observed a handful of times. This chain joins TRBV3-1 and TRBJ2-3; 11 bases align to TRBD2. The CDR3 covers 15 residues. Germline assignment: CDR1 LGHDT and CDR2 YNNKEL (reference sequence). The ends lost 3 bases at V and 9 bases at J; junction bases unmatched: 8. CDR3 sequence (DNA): TGTGCCAGCAGCCAGGGACTAGCGGATCATGGGACGCAGTATTTT. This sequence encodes CASSQGLADHGTQYF.

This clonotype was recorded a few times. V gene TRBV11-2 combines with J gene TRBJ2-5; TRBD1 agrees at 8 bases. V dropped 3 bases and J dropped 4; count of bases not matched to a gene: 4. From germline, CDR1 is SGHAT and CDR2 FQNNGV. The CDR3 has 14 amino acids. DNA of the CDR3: TGTGCCAGCAGCTTGGACAGGGTTCCAGAGACCCAGTACTTC. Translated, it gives CASSLDRVPETQYF.

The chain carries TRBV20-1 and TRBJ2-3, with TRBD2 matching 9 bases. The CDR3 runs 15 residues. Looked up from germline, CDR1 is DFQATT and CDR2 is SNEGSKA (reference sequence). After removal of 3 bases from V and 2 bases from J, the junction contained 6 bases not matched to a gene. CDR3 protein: CSASGLAGLTDTQYF. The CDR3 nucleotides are TGCAGTGCTAGTGGTCTAGCGGGGCTCACAGATACGCAGTATTTT.